This TCR beta chain was captured in a study of cytomegalovirus exposure and HLA in healthy donors. Findings and caveats of the study: Indistinguishable V segments such as TRBV6-2 and TRBV6-3 were excluded. It is likely that the observed cluster of highly shared sequence variants was a sequencing artifact.

The PCR made use of 60 Vbeta and 13 Jbeta primers. Sequencing used immunoSEQ multiplex PCR; TCRdb keeps in-frame clones, though not all of them. This sample has some 130,000 clones; roughly 83% occur once, and the top ten carry around 3.1%. The donors gave bone marrow, and they were healthy. The ends were cut back, 1 base at V and 5 bases at J, with 9 bases in the middle. CDR3 length equals 13 residues. Germline V gene lookup returns CDR1 GTSNPN and CDR2 SVGIG (reference sequence). Regarding this clone: What it binds is not known.

The source material was PBMCs. The rearrangement joins TRBV30 to TRBJ1-5; perhaps TRBD1 as D (5 bases). This receptor was identified in a female donor in good health and CMV-seronegative. The CDR3 region is CAWSGDRYQPQHF. The CDR3 DNA sequence: TGTGCCTGGAGTGGCGACAGATATCAGCCCCAGCATTTT.